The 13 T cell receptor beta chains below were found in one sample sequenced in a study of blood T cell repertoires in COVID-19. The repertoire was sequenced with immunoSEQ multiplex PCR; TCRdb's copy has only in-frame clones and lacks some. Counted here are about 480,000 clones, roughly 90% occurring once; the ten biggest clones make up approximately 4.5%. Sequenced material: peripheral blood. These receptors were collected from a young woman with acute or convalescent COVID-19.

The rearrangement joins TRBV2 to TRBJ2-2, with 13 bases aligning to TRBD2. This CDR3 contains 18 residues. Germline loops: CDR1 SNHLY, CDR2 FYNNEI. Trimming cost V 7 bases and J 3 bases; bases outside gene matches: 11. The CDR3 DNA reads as TGTGCCAGCACTCTGACTAGCGGGGGGTCCTCCCACACCGGGGAGCTGTTTTTT. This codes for CASTLTSGGSSHTGELFF. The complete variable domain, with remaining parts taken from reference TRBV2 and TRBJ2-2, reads EPEVTQTPSHQVTQMGQEVILRCVPISNHLYFYWYRQILGQKVEFLVSFYNNEISEKSEIFDDQFSVERPDGSNFTLKIRSTKLEDSAMYFCASTLTSGGSSHTGELFFGEGSRLTVL.

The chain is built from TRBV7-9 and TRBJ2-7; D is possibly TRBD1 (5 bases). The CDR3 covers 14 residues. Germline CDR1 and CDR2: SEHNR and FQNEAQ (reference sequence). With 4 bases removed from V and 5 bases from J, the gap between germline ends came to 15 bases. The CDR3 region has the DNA TGTGCCAGCAGCTCAATGACAGTCAGGGACGAGCAGTACTTC. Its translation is CASSSMTVRDEQYF.

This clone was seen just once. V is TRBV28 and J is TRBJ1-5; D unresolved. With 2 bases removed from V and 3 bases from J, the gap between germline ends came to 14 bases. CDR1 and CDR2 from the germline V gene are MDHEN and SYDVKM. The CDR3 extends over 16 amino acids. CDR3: CASSLSRFGINQPQHF. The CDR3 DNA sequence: TGTGCCAGCAGTTTAAGTCGATTTGGCATCAATCAGCCCCAGCATTTT.

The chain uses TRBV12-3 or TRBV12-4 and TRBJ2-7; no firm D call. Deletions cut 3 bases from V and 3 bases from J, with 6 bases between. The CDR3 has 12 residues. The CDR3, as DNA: TGTGCCAGCAGTTTGGCATACTACGAGCAGTACTTC. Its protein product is CASSLAYYEQYF.

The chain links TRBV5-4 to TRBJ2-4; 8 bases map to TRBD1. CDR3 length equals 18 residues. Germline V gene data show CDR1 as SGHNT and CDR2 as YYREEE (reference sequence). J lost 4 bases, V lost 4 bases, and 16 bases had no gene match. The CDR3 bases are TGTGCCAGCAGCCCGGACAGGGCGGTGGAGTGGCCAAAAAACATTCAGTACTTC. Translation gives CASSPDRAVEWPKNIQYF. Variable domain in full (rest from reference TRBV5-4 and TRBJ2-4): ETGVTQSPTHLIKTRGQQVTLRCSSQSGHNTVSWYQQALGQGPQFIFQYYREEENGRGNFPPRFSGLQFPNYSSELNVNALELDDSALYLCASSPDRAVEWPKNIQYFGAGTRLSVL.

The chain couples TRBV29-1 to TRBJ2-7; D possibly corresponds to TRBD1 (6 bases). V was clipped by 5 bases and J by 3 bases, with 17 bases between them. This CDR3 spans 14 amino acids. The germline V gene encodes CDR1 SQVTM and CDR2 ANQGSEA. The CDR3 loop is CSVKSTTGIYEQYF. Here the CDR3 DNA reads TGCAGCGTTAAATCTACTACAGGGATCTACGAGCAGTACTTC.

The CDR3 DNA sequence: TGTGCCAGTTCTACGGCCAAAAACATTCAGTACTTC. Translating gives CASSTAKNIQYF. The chain carries TRBV12-3 or TRBV12-4 and TRBJ2-4, with D unclear. Trimming took off 9 bases at V and 1 base at J, with 7 bases between the two ends. There are 12 residues in the CDR3.

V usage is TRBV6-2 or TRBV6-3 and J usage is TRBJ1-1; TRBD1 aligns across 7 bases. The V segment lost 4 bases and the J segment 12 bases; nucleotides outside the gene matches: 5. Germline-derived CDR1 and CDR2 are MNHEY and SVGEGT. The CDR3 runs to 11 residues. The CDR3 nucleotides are TGTGCCAGCAGTTTCTCAGGGGGAACTTTCTTT. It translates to CASSFSGGTFF.

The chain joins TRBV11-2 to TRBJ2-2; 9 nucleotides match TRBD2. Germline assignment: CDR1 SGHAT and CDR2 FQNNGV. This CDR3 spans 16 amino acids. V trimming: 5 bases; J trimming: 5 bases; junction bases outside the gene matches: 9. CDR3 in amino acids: CASSVRGGARTGELFF. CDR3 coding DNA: TGTGCCAGCAGCGTCCGCGGGGGGGCCAGGACCGGGGAGCTGTTTTTT.

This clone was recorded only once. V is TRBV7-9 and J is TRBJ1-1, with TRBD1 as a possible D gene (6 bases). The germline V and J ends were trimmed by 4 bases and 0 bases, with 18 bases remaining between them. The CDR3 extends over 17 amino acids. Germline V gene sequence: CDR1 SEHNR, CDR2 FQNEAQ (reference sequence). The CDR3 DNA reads TGTGCCAGCAGCTCCCGATCCCACAGGGCAGTGAACACTGAAGCTTTCTTT. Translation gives CASSSRSHRAVNTEAFF.

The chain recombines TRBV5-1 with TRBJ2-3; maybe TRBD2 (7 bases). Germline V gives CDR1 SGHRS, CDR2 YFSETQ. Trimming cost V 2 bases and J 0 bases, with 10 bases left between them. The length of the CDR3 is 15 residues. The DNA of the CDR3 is TGCGCCAGCAGCTTCGGGGGGCTTAGCACAGATACGCAGTATTTT. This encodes CASSFGGLSTDTQYF.

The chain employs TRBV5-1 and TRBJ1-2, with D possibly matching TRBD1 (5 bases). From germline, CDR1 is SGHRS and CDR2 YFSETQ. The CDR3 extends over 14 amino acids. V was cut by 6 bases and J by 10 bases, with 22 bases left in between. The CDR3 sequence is CASNPGGNLAFYTF. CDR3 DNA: TGCGCCAGCAACCCGGGGGGGAATCTAGCGTTCTACACCTTC. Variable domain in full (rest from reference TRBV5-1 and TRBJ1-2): KAGVTQTPRYLIKTRGQQVTLSCSPISGHRSVSWYQQTPGQGLQFLFEYFSETQRNKGNFPGRFSGRQFSNSRSEMNVSTLELGDSALYLCASNPGGNLAFYTFGSGTRLTVV.

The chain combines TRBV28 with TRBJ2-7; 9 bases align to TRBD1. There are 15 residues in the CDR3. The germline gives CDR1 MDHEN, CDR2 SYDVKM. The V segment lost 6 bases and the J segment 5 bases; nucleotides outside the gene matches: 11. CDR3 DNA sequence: TGTGCCAGCAGCCCAGCTACAGGGGGCTTGGACGAGCAGTACTTC. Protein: CASSPATGGLDEQYF.